Sequencing of this T cell receptor (beta chain) was carried out in a study of OX40 agonist ivuxolimab in advanced cancers. About the research overall: It was ivuxolimab, an agonistic anti-OX40 (CD134) antibody, that patients were treated with. Head and neck, renal cell, melanoma or hepatocellular carcinoma were the cancers that dose-escalation patients had. The study reported partial responses in three patients: one hepatocellular carcinoma, two cutaneous melanoma.

Sequenced by immunoSEQ multiplex PCR; TCRdb stores in-frame clones only, minus some. The table has around 40,000 clones, around 80% seen once. Remarks on this clone: Its antigen is not identified.

The study's findings and limits: Clonal expansion among partial responders at 0.1-3.0 mg/kg ranked near the lowest.

The V gene's germline CDR1 is SQVTM and CDR2 ANQGSEA. Trimming removed 8 bases at V and 7 bases at J, with 21 bases between. The CDR3 length is 13 residues. This TCR derives from an adult with an advanced solid tumor such as melanoma, head and neck, liver or kidney cancer. The chain joins TRBV29-1 to TRBJ2-7, with D possibly TRBD2 on 6 matching bases. Sequencing used CD4+ or CD8+ T cells sorted from blood, obtained in a trial of the OX40 agonist ivuxolimab. CDR3 sequence (DNA): TGCAGCACAACCGAGGGAACGGGGAGGGAGCAGTACTTC. Translation: CSTTEGTGREQYF.